A selection of T cell receptor beta chains follows, all from one sample in a study of naive and memory T cell subsets. Each CDR3 protein gets one entry after TCRdb re-called the 5' RACE reads with MiXCR. This sample has around 30,000 distinct CDR3 sequences, with roughly 17% found just once. All receptors derive from a female donor in good health. Each CDR3 is given with its conserved first and last residue. The D gene is left open where the match is weak. The size of a clone is reported for some rows only, either as once, few or many, or as a class for expanded clones.

clone_size: .; v_call: TRBV6-5; j_call: TRBJ1-2; d_call: TRBD1; cdr3_aa: CASSSTGVGYTF; cdr3_nt: TGTGCCAGCAGTTCCACAGGGGTCGGCTACACCTTC
clone_size: .; v_call: TRBV20-1; j_call: TRBJ2-2; d_call: .; cdr3_aa: CSARIGQNTGELFF; cdr3_nt: TGCAGTGCTAGGATCGGACAGAACACCGGGGAGCTGTTTTTT
clone_size: few; v_call: TRBV6-1; j_call: TRBJ1-1; d_call: TRBD1; cdr3_aa: CASVRGRGTEAFF; cdr3_nt: TGTGCCAGCGTCAGGGGGCGAGGCACTGAAGCTTTCTTT
clone_size: .; v_call: TRBV6-5; j_call: TRBJ1-2; d_call: .; cdr3_aa: CASSLIQGGYTF; cdr3_nt: TGTGCCAGCAGCCTAATCCAGGGAGGCTACACCTTC
clone_size: many; v_call: TRBV20-1; j_call: TRBJ1-2; d_call: .; cdr3_aa: CSANSIRSYYGYTF; cdr3_nt: TGCAGTGCCAACAGCATCAGGTCGTACTATGGCTACACCTTC
clone_size: many; v_call: TRBV9; j_call: TRBJ2-7; d_call: .; cdr3_aa: CASSVGQEPYYEQYF; cdr3_nt: TGTGCCAGCAGCGTAGGACAGGAACCATACTACGAGCAGTACTTC
clone_size: many; v_call: TRBV5-8; j_call: TRBJ2-3; d_call: TRBD1; cdr3_aa: CASSLPVSGQGSDTQYF; cdr3_nt: TGTGCCAGCAGCCTCCCCGTCTCGGGACAGGGTTCAGATACGCAGTATTTT
clone_size: many; v_call: TRBV29-1; j_call: TRBJ2-7; d_call: TRBD2; cdr3_aa: CSVLQRGSRGEQYF; cdr3_nt: TGCAGCGTACTCCAGCGGGGGTCAAGAGGCGAGCAGTACTTC
clone_size: few; v_call: TRBV20-1; j_call: TRBJ1-4; d_call: .; cdr3_aa: CSALYFATNEKLFF; cdr3_nt: TGCAGTGCCCTCTACTTCGCAACTAATGAAAAACTGTTTTTT
clone_size: medium-sized; v_call: TRBV19; j_call: TRBJ2-3; d_call: TRBD2; cdr3_aa: CASTAGGPPDTQYF; cdr3_nt: TGTGCCAGTACCGCGGGGGGGCCACCAGATACGCAGTATTTT
clone_size: few; v_call: TRBV29-1; j_call: TRBJ2-1; d_call: TRBD2; cdr3_aa: CSVEWLLAGEIGRFF; cdr3_nt: TGCAGCGTTGAATGGCTTCTAGCGGGGGAGATCGGTAGGTTCTTC
clone_size: many; v_call: TRBV20-1; j_call: TRBJ2-3; d_call: .; cdr3_aa: CSARVLGVPDTQYF; cdr3_nt: TGCAGTGCTAGAGTCCTAGGGGTCCCAGATACGCAGTATTTT
clone_size: .; v_call: TRBV27; j_call: TRBJ2-7; d_call: TRBD2; cdr3_aa: CASRGGTSGSYEQYF; cdr3_nt: TGTGCCAGCAGAGGAGGGACTAGCGGGTCCTACGAGCAGTACTTC
clone_size: .; v_call: TRBV11-2; j_call: TRBJ2-1; d_call: TRBD2; cdr3_aa: CASSLTLSGGAAYNEQFF; cdr3_nt: TGTGCCAGCAGCTTAACCCTCAGCGGGGGGGCTGCCTACAATGAGCAGTTCTTC
clone_size: .; v_call: TRBV6-5; j_call: TRBJ2-3; d_call: .; cdr3_aa: CASSEGDTQYF; cdr3_nt: TGTGCCAGCAGTGAGGGAGATACGCAGTATTTT
clone_size: .; v_call: TRBV5-1; j_call: TRBJ2-3; d_call: .; cdr3_aa: CASRGPKPDTQYF; cdr3_nt: TGCGCCAGCAGAGGACCCAAACCCGATACGCAGTATTTT
clone_size: few; v_call: TRBV29-1; j_call: TRBJ1-1; d_call: .; cdr3_aa: CSVPGPAAMNTEAFF; cdr3_nt: TGCAGCGTTCCTGGCCCCGCAGCCATGAACACTGAAGCTTTCTTT
clone_size: .; v_call: TRBV9; j_call: TRBJ2-7; d_call: .; cdr3_aa: CASSPHQGYEQYF; cdr3_nt: TGTGCCAGCAGCCCCCACCAGGGCTACGAGCAGTACTTC
clone_size: .; v_call: TRBV20-1; j_call: TRBJ1-2; d_call: .; cdr3_aa: CSARGIQGRLSGYTF; cdr3_nt: TGCAGTGCTAGAGGAATTCAGGGGAGACTGAGCGGCTACACCTTC
clone_size: many; v_call: TRBV19; j_call: TRBJ1-1; d_call: .; cdr3_aa: CASSIDQGTEAFF; cdr3_nt: TGTGCCAGTAGTATAGATCAGGGTACTGAAGCTTTCTTT
clone_size: medium-sized; v_call: TRBV29-1; j_call: TRBJ2-1; d_call: TRBD1; cdr3_aa: CSVTGTVSYNEQFF; cdr3_nt: TGCAGCGTGACCGGGACAGTATCTTACAATGAGCAGTTCTTC
clone_size: many; v_call: TRBV6-5; j_call: TRBJ2-7; d_call: .; cdr3_aa: CASSYSVGEQYF; cdr3_nt: TGTGCCAGCAGTTACTCGGTGGGCGAGCAGTACTTC